The 2 T cell receptor beta chains presented below share a single source sample, sequenced in a study of shared clonotypes between healthy human individuals. Clones were read by immunoSEQ multiplex PCR, and TCRdb kept only the in-frame ones, dropping some. In the table there are approximately 2.4 million clones, under 97% of which are singletons. The specimen sequenced was naive CD4+ T cells sorted from blood. Subset in this sample: CD45RA+ positively selected. The receptors were gathered from a man aged 18 to 35 in good health.

The chain uses TRBV5-1 and TRBJ2-3; TRBD1 or TRBD2 may be the D gene (6 bases each). The CDR3 spans 15 residues. CDR1 is SGHRS and CDR2 is YFSETQ in the germline V gene. V lost 3 bases to trimming and J lost 6 bases, with 17 bases between them. The CDR3 spells CASSSLGGLGDTQYF. The CDR3 DNA follows: TGCGCCAGCAGCTCCCTCGGGGGCCTCGGGGATACGCAGTATTTT.

V usage is TRBV5-1 and J usage is TRBJ1-2; the D gene is possibly TRBD1 (5 bases). The CDR3 has 16 amino acids. Trimming removed 2 bases from V and 0 bases from J, with 14 bases in between. Germline CDR1 SGHRS, CDR2 YFSETQ. This CDR3 is CASSFSRDGANYGYTF. The CDR3, as DNA: TGCGCCAGCAGCTTTTCCCGGGACGGAGCTAACTATGGCTACACCTTC.